This T cell receptor beta chain originates from a study of blood T cell repertoires in COVID-19. Study summary: T cells, B-cell-depleted T cells, or PBMCs supplied cDNA or gDNA.

Authors' processing steps: Amplified reference gene primers provided the basis for estimating nucleated cell counts. Sequenced by immunoSEQ multiplex PCR; TCRdb stores in-frame clones only, minus some. V and J calls and clone size come straight from that table; D and trimming were deduced from the DNA. The sample shows roughly 280,000 clones, 91% of them seen only once. Trimming shortened V by 5 bases and J by 2 bases, and 12 bases separated the two germline ends. Germline CDR1 SGHTA, CDR2 FQGNSA. There are 14 residues in the CDR3. The TCR comes from a man aged 40-55 years who had been exposed to COVID-19. Sequencing was carried out using PBMCs or T cells enriched from blood (not recorded which). V gene TRBV7-2 combines with J gene TRBJ2-5; TRBD1 is a possible D gene (6 bases). CDR3 coding DNA: TGTGCCAGCAGCCTGGACGGACAGCAAGAGACCCAGTACTTC. Translation gives CASSLDGQQETQYF. Full variable domain (rest looked up from reference TRBV7-2 and TRBJ2-5): GAGVSQSPSNKVTEKGKDVELRCDPISGHTALYWYRQSLGQGLEFLIYFQGNSAPDKSGLPSDRFSAERTGGSVSTLTIQRTQQEDSAVYLCASSLDGQQETQYFGPGTRLLVL.